The clone carrying this T cell receptor (beta chain) turned up a few times. Germline V gene lookup returns CDR1 LNHDA and CDR2 SQIVND (reference sequence). Unmatched junction bases numbered 2, after V lost 3 bases and J lost 4 bases. The CDR3 extends over 14 amino acids. Assay used: immunoSEQ multiplex PCR; TCRdb lists only in-frame clones, some missing. The sample carries some 110,000 clones, roughly 80% recorded once. This sample is drawn from a study of T cell clones after liver transplantation. Study summary: Samples came pre-transplant, pre-randomization before withdrawal, and post-randomization after withdrawal ended.

Thawed unstimulated PBMCs were FACS-sorted by CD3, CD4 and CD8 into two populations. The chain uses TRBV19 and TRBJ2-3; 9 bases agree with TRBD1. Sequences were derived from CD4+ T cells from blood, sampled before liver transplant. The sequence came from a human donor who received a liver transplant. This CDR3 is CASSIGTGSDTQYF. The DNA for the CDR3 is TGTGCCAGTAGTATCGGGACAGGGTCAGATACGCAGTATTTT.